This is a list of T cell receptor beta chains from one sample in a study of a mutant IDH1 vaccine in newly diagnosed glioma. Their target antigens are unknown. TCRdb keeps only in-frame clones here, not all; method: immunoSEQ multiplex PCR. This table holds under 50,000 clones, 85% to 95% found once. Source: PBMCs, taken from a glioma patient whose treatment included an IDH1 peptide vaccine. The receptors originated from a man aged 45 to 65 with glioma. Each CDR3 is given with its conserved first and last residue. The D gene is left open where the match is weak. A row's size may be missing; if present it is once, few, many or a size class.

v_call	clone_size	d_call	j_call	cdr3_aa	cdr3_nt
TRBV6-1	few	NA	TRBJ1-5	CASSEGIGEHQPQHF	TGTGCCAGCAGTGAAGGCATAGGGGAACATCAGCCCCAGCATTTT
TRBV30	once	NA	TRBJ2-5	CAWSGAGMETQYF	TGTGCCTGGAGTGGGGCTGGGATGGAGACCCAGTACTTC
TRBV7-2	NA	TRBD1	TRBJ1-2	CASSSQGGGYGYTF	TGTGCCAGCAGCTCACAAGGGGGCGGCTATGGCTACACCTTC
TRBV9	NA	TRBD1	TRBJ2-7	CASSVGQGAYEQYF	TGTGCCAGCAGCGTAGGGCAGGGGGCCTACGAGCAGTACTTC
TRBV13	NA	TRBD1	TRBJ1-1	CASREQGAGTEAFF	TGTGCCAGCAGGGAACAGGGGGCAGGAACTGAAGCTTTCTTT
TRBV4-3	NA	NA	TRBJ1-2	CASSQEPGVNYGYTF	TGCGCCAGCAGCCAAGAGCCGGGGGTGAACTATGGCTACACCTTC
TRBV6-4	NA	NA	TRBJ2-1	CASSDSHPPSYNEQFF	TGTGCCAGCAGTGACTCTCACCCGCCCTCCTACAATGAGCAGTTCTTC
TRBV29-1	NA	TRBD1	TRBJ2-5	CSVEGGQGFEETQYF	TGCAGCGTTGAAGGGGGACAGGGGTTTGAAGAGACCCAGTACTTC
TRBV5-1	NA	TRBD2	TRBJ2-5	CASSWMAGAETQYF	TGCGCCAGCAGCTGGATGGCGGGAGCAGAGACCCAGTACTTC
TRBV5-1	NA	NA	TRBJ2-5	CASSFQETQYF	TGCGCCAGCAGCTTCCAAGAGACCCAGTACTTC
TRBV7-9	NA	NA	TRBJ2-5	CASHPGVETQYF	TGTGCCAGCCATCCGGGAGTGGAGACCCAGTACTTC
TRBV6-5	NA	TRBD1	TRBJ1-6	CASRTGSSYNSPLHF	TGTGCCAGCAGGACAGGGAGCTCCTATAATTCACCCCTCCACTTT
TRBV30	NA	TRBD1	TRBJ1-1	CAWRYGQGVGEAFF	TGTGCCTGGAGATACGGACAGGGGGTCGGAGAAGCTTTCTTT
TRBV4-2	NA	TRBD1	TRBJ2-7	CASSQATGQGGGEQYF	TGTGCCAGCAGCCAAGCCACGGGACAGGGGGGTGGCGAGCAGTACTTC
TRBV7-9	NA	NA	TRBJ1-5	CASSLAETSNQPQHF	TGTGCCAGCAGCTTAGCAGAGACGAGCAATCAGCCCCAGCATTTT
TRBV5-4	NA	TRBD1	TRBJ1-1	CASSPQGGTEAFF	TGTGCCAGCAGCCCACAGGGGGGGACTGAAGCTTTCTTT
TRBV2	NA	TRBD1	TRBJ2-5	CASSGNRGKETQYF	TGTGCCAGCAGTGGCAACAGGGGCAAAGAGACCCAGTACTTC
TRBV6-5	few	NA	TRBJ1-3	CASSYSAAGNTIYF	TGTGCCAGCAGTTACTCGGCAGCTGGAAACACCATATATTTT
TRBV6-6	NA	TRBD1	TRBJ2-7	CASSAPGTGGSYEQYF	TGTGCCAGCAGTGCGCCCGGGACAGGGGGTTCCTACGAGCAGTACTTC
TRBV7-9	NA	NA	TRBJ2-3	CASSSKAGGTDTQYF	TGTGCCAGCAGTTCCAAGGCAGGGGGCACAGATACGCAGTATTTT
TRBV4-1	NA	TRBD1	TRBJ2-1	CASSQGQGASYNEQFF	TGCGCCAGCAGCCAAGGACAGGGCGCGTCCTACAATGAGCAGTTCTTC
TRBV6-5	NA	NA	TRBJ2-7	CASGLNEQYF	TGTGCCAGCGGCCTCAACGAGCAGTACTTC
TRBV2	NA	TRBD2	TRBJ2-3	CASRAVRGGADTQYF	TGTGCCAGCAGGGCCGTTCGCGGGGGGGCAGATACGCAGTATTTT
TRBV6-1	NA	NA	TRBJ2-7	CASSDMGSEQYF	TGTGCCAGCAGTGACATGGGGAGCGAGCAGTACTTC
TRBV19	once	NA	TRBJ1-2	CASSPPRRQAGYGYTF	TGTGCCAGTAGCCCTCCCCGTCGACAGGCTGGATATGGCTACACCTTC
TRBV30	NA	NA	TRBJ2-5	CAWSVSWVGMQYF	TGTGCCTGGAGTGTATCTTGGGTGGGTATGCAGTACTTC
TRBV7-9	NA	NA	TRBJ2-7	CAVQAAQEYEQYF	TGTGCCGTCCAGGCCGCTCAAGAATACGAGCAGTACTTC
TRBV7-9	NA	TRBD1	TRBJ1-1	CASSTGVTNTEAFF	TGTGCCAGCAGCACAGGGGTAACGAACACTGAAGCTTTCTTT
TRBV11-3	NA	TRBD1	TRBJ2-2	CASSQTGTDTGELFF	TGTGCCAGCAGCCAGACCGGGACAGACACCGGGGAGCTGTTTTTT
TRBV7-8	NA	TRBD1	TRBJ1-6	CASSSRDRGPSYNSPLHF	TGTGCCAGCAGTTCTCGAGACAGGGGTCCCTCCTATAATTCACCCCTCCACTTT
TRBV5-4	NA	NA	TRBJ2-5	CASSLRAPGETQYF	TGTGCCAGCAGCTTACGGGCGCCGGGGGAGACCCAGTACTTC
TRBV7-2	NA	NA	TRBJ2-5	CASSLGPRGGETQYF	TGTGCCAGCAGCTTAGGGCCCAGGGGGGGAGAGACCCAGTACTTC
TRBV7-9	NA	TRBD2	TRBJ2-3	CASSLSGGTDTQYF	TGTGCCAGCAGCTTAAGCGGGGGCACAGATACGCAGTATTTT
TRBV5-1	once	TRBD1	TRBJ1-2	CASSSGAGGDGYTF	TGCGCCAGCAGCTCGGGGGCAGGGGGCGATGGCTACACCTTC
TRBV18	few	NA	TRBJ1-1	CASSLSLGSNTEAFF	TGTGCCAGCTCACTTTCCCTTGGGTCGAACACTGAAGCTTTCTTT
TRBV7-2	NA	NA	TRBJ1-2	CASSPPPPNYGYTF	TGTGCCAGCAGCCCCCCCCCGCCTAACTATGGCTACACCTTC
TRBV11-2	NA	NA	TRBJ2-7	CASSLDQPYEQYF	TGTGCCAGCAGCTTAGATCAACCCTACGAGCAGTACTTC
TRBV29-1	once	TRBD1	TRBJ1-4	CSVELMGQGIEKLFF	TGCAGCGTGGAACTTATGGGACAGGGGATTGAAAAACTGTTTTTT
TRBV27	NA	NA	TRBJ2-2	CASSARGNGELFF	TGTGCCAGCAGTGCCCGGGGTAACGGGGAGCTGTTTTTT
TRBV6-6	NA	NA	TRBJ2-1	CASSSSGPLYNEQFF	TGTGCCAGCAGTTCGAGCGGGCCCTTATACAATGAGCAGTTCTTC
TRBV7-8	few	NA	TRBJ1-1	CASSPQGSTKAFF	TGTGCCAGCAGCCCCCAGGGGTCCACCAAAGCTTTCTTT
TRBV19	NA	NA	TRBJ1-1	CASSMSEGTEAFF	TGTGCCAGTAGTATGTCCGAGGGCACTGAAGCTTTCTTT
TRBV5-6	NA	TRBD2	TRBJ2-1	CASSLEGSGRGNEQFF	TGTGCCAGCAGCTTGGAGGGTAGCGGGAGGGGAAATGAGCAGTTCTTC
TRBV6-5	once	NA	TRBJ1-1	CASSLGAGMNTEAFF	TGTGCCAGCAGCCTAGGGGCAGGGATGAACACTGAAGCTTTCTTT
TRBV6-5	NA	NA	TRBJ1-1	CASSTGRTEAFF	TGTGCCAGTAGTACAGGGAGGACTGAAGCTTTCTTT